The subject of this entry is one T cell receptor (beta chain). Its specificity is unknown. These data are taken from a study of T cells expressing NK-cell markers. TCRdb reprocessed the 5' RACE reads; each CDR3 protein has one entry and no DNA is given. The clone table shows more than 120,000 distinct CDR3 sequences, with the ten largest holding less than 15%. The study, taken as a whole, reports: Dominant NKG2C+ clonotypes accounted for roughly 1.0-8% of CD8+ T cells in several donors. Expanded NKG2C+ T cell clones were not confirmed as HCMV-specific.

Material for sequencing was blood T cells: a sorted CD56 or NKG2C T cell subset, CD4+ or CD8+ T cells, or bulk PBMC T cells (not recorded which). The TCR comes from a man aged 18 to 35 in good health.

The CDR3 reads CASSRDRMNTEAFF. The rearrangement joins TRBV19 to TRBJ1-1; TCRdb's D gene call, TRBD1, goes unchecked for lack of DNA. This CDR3 comprises 14 residues. In germline, CDR1 is LNHDA, CDR2 SQIVND (reference sequence).